Sequencing of this TCR beta chain was carried out in a study of T-cell reconstitution after alpha-beta-depleted transplantation in children. Findings and limits, study-wide: Roughly two months post-transplant, alpha-beta T cells reportedly originated from several hundred graft clones that had expanded. Surviving recipient T cells and thymic progenitors underlay high day-60 TCRbeta diversity in some patients. Once a year had passed after transplant, T-cell counts and diversity came mostly from newly produced T cells.

This clonotype was found many times. What it binds is unknown. Germline trimming cut 2 bases from V and 2 bases from J; bases unmatched to any gene: 2. Germline CDR1 and CDR2: LGHDT and YNNKEL (reference sequence). The CDR3 covers 16 residues. Unique molecular identifiers were incorporated into the prepared TCRbeta library. From the PCR reads, TCRdb called clonotypes with MiXCR, one entry per CDR3 protein. The sample yields about 200,000 distinct CDR3 sequences, 17% seen once. The sequence was obtained from a male patient aged 2 to 10 who had a stem cell transplant for acute lymphoblastic leukemia, so the T cells may come from the graft donor. This material consisted of PBMCs, mostly from graft donor cells, taken 360 days after TCRalphabeta/CD19-depleted stem cell transplant. The rearrangement links TRBV3-1 to TRBJ2-1; 11 bases are shared with TRBD2. CDR3 coding DNA: TGTGCCAGCAGCCAAATTAGCGGGGGGGCCTACAATGAGCAGTTCTTC. Translated, it gives CASSQISGGAYNEQFF.